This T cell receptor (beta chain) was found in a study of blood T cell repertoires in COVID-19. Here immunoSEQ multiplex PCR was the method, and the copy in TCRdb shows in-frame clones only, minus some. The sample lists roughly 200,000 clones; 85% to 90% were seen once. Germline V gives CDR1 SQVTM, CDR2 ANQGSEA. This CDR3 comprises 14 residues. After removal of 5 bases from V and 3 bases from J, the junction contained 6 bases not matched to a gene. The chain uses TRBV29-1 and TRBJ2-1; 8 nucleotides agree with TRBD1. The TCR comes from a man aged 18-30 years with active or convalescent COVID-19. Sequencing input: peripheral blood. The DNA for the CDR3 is TGCAGCGTTAACGGACAGGGTGGCTACAATGAGCAGTTCTTC. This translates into CSVNGQGGYNEQFF.